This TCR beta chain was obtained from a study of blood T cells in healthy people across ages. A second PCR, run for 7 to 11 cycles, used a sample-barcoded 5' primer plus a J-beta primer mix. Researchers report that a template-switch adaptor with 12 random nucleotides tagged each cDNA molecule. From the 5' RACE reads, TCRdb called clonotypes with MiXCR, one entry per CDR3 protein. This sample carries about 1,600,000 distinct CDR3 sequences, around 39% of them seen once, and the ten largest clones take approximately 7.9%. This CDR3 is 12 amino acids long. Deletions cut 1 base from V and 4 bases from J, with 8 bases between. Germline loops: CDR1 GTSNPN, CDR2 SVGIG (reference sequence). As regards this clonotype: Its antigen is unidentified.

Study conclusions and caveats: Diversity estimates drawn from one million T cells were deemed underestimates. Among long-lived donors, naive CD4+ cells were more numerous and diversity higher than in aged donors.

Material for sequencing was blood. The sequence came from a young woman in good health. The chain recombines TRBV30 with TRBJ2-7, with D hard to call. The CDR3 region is CAWSGLTYEQYF. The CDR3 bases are TGTGCCTGGAGTGGCCTAACTTACGAGCAGTACTTC.